This T cell receptor (beta chain) was documented in a study of shared clonotypes between healthy human individuals. About the study: Per-donor plates numbered three CD4 naive, three CD4 memory, two CD8 naive and one CD8 memory.

Generated by immunoSEQ multiplex PCR, the TCRdb table keeps only in-frame clones and is missing some. Of about 2.4 million clones in the sample, 90% to 95% were seen once. Overall study findings and caveats: At large depth, rarefaction still showed sorted-subset sequencing to be incomplete. Compared with memory subsets, naive subsets generally had larger estimated richness.

The CDR3 consists of 13 residues. Germline CDR1 SGHRS, CDR2 YFSETQ. Trimming left V 1 base short and J 7 bases short, with 11 bases between. A remark on this clone: As yet, its antigen is unknown.

CD4+ cell separation produced CD45RA+ naive and CD45RA-negative memory subsets. V is TRBV5-1 and J is TRBJ2-5; D unresolved. This receptor was taken from a man younger than 30 in good health. Some clones in this sample may be carry-over from other donors' samples. Material: naive CD4+ T cells from PBMCs. Noted subset: CD45RA+ positively selected. CDR3 coding DNA: TGCGCCAGCAGCTTGTTAATGAGTCCGACCCAGTACTTC. Translated, it gives CASSLLMSPTQYF. Combining the CDR3 with reference TRBV5-1 and TRBJ2-5 gives the whole variable domain KAGVTQTPRYLIKTRGQQVTLSCSPISGHRSVSWYQQTPGQGLQFLFEYFSETQRNKGNFPGRFSGRQFSNSRSEMNVSTLELGDSALYLCASSLLMSPTQYFGPGTRLLVL.